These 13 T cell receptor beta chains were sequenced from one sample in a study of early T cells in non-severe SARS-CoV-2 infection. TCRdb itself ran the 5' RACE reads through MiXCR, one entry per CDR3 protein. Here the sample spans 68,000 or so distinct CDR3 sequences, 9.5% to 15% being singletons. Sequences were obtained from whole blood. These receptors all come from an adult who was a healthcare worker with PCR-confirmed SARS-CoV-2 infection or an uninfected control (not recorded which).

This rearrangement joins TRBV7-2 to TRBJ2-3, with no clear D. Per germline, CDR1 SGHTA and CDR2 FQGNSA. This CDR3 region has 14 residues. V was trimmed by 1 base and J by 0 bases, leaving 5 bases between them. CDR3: CASSLGPSTDTQYF. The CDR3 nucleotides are TGTGCCAGCAGCTTAGGGCCTAGCACAGATACGCAGTATTTT.

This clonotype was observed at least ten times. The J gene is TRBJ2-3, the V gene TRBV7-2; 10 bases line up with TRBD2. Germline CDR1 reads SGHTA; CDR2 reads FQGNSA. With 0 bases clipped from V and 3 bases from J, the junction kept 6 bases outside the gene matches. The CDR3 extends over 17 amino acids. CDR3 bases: TGTGCCAGCAGCTTAGCCCGGGGACTAGCGAGGACAGATACGCAGTATTTT. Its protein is CASSLARGLARTDTQYF.

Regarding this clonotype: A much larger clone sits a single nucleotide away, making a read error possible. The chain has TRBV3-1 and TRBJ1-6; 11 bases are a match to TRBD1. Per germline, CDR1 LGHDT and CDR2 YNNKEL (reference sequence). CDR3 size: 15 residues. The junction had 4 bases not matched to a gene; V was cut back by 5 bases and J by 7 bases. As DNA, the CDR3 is TGTGCCAGCAGCTCAGGGACAGGGGGGAATTCACCCCTCCACTTT. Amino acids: CASSSGTGGNSPLHF.

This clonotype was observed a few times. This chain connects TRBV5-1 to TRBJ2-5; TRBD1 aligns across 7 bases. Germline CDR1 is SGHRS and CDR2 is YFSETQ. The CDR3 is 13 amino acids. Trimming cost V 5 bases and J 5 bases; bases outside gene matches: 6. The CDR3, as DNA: TGCGCCAGCAGACCCGACAGGGTCGAGACCCAGTACTTC. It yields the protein CASRPDRVETQYF.

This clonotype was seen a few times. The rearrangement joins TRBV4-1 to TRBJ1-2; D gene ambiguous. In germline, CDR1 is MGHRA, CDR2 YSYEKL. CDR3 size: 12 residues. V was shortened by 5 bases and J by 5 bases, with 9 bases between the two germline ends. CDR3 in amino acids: CASSEPEYGYTF. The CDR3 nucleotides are TGCGCCAGCAGCGAACCAGAGTATGGCTACACCTTC.

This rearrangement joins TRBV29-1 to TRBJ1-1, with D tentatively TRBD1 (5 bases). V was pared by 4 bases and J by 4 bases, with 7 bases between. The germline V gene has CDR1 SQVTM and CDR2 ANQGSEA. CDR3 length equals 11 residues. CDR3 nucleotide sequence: TGCAGCGTTGCGGGGGTCACTGAAGCTTTCTTT. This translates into CSVAGVTEAFF.

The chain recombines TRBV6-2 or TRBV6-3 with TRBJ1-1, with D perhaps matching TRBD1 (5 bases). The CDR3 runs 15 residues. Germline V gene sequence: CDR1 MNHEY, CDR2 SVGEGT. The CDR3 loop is CVSHTGGAGHTEAFF. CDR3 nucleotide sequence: TGTGTGTCCCACACGGGCGGCGCGGGGCACACTGAAGCTTTCTTT.

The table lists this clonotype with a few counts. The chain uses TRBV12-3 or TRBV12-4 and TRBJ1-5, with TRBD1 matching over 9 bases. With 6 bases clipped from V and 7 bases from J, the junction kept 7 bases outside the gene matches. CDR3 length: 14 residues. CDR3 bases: TGTGCCAGCAGACTACAGGGGGCTTGGCAGCCCCAGCATTTT. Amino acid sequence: CASRLQGAWQPQHF.

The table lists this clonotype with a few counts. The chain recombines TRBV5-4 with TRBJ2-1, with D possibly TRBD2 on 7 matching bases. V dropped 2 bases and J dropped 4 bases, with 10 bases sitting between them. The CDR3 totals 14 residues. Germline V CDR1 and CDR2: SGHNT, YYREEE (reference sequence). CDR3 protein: CASSFGGQYNEQFF. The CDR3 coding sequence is TGTGCCAGCAGCTTCGGGGGGCAGTACAATGAGCAGTTCTTC. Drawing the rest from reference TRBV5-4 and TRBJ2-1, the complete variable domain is ETGVTQSPTHLIKTRGQQVTLRCSSQSGHNTVSWYQQALGQGPQFIFQYYREEENGRGNFPPRFSGLQFPNYSSELNVNALELDDSALYLCASSFGGQYNEQFFGPGTRLTVL.

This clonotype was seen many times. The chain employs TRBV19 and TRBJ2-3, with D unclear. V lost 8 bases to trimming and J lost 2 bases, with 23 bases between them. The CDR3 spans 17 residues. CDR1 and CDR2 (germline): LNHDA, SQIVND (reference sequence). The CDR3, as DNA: TGTGCCAGTTTACCGCGGTTTGGGGAACGGTACACAGATACGCAGTATTTT. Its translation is CASLPRFGERYTDTQYF.

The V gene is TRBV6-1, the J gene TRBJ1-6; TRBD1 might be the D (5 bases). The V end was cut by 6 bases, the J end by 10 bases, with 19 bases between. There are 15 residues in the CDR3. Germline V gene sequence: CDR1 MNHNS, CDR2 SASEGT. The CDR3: CASSTTGSSGSPLHF. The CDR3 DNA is TGTGCCAGCAGCACCACCGGGTCCTCAGGGTCACCCCTCCACTTT.

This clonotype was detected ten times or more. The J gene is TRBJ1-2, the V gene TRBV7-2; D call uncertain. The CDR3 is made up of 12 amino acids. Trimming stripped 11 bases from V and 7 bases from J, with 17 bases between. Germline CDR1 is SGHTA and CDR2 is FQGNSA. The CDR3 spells CAEGGLGFGYTF. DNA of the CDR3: TGTGCCGAGGGAGGGCTCGGGTTTGGCTACACCTTC.

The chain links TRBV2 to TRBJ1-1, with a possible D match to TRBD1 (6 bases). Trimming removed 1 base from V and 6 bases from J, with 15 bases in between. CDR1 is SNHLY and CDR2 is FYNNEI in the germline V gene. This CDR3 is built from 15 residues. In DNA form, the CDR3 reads TGTGCCAGCAGTGAAGTGATACAGGGTCGGGCTGAAGCTTTCTTT. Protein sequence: CASSEVIQGRAEAFF. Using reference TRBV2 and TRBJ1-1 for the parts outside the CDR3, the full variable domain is EPEVTQTPSHQVTQMGQEVILRCVPISNHLYFYWYRQILGQKVEFLVSFYNNEISEKSEIFDDQFSVERPDGSNFTLKIRSTKLEDSAMYFCASSEVIQGRAEAFFGQGTRLTVV.